A single sample gave rise to the 24 T cell receptor beta chains below, sequenced in a study of blood T cells in healthy people across ages. The use of a sample-barcoded 5' primer and a J-beta primer mix characterized a second PCR of about 6 to 12 cycles. TCRdb independently ran MiXCR on the 5' RACE reads; one entry per CDR3 protein. Among approximately 820,000 distinct CDR3 sequences listed, about 42% were seen once. Sequenced sample: blood. The receptors were sampled from a man in his 60s in good health.

The table lists this clonotype with a few counts. The chain is built from TRBV6-5 and TRBJ1-5, with D maybe TRBD1 (5 bases). CDR3 length: 15 residues. With 5 bases removed from V and 6 bases from J, the gap between germline ends came to 17 bases. From germline, CDR1 is MNHEY and CDR2 SVGAGI. The CDR3 sequence is CASSAGGVVSQPQHF. CDR3 DNA: TGTGCCAGCAGTGCCGGGGGGGTTGTGAGTCAGCCCCAGCATTTT.

This chain connects TRBV12-3 or TRBV12-4 to TRBJ2-3, with D possibly TRBD1 on 5 matching bases. The V end lost 4 bases, the J end lost 4 bases, and 21 bases lay between the germline ends. The CDR3 is made up of 17 amino acids. For the CDR3, the DNA is TGTGCCAGCAGTTCTTTGGGGCCAGGGTATCGAGCAGATACGCAGTATTTT. Translated, it gives CASSSLGPGYRADTQYF.

The rearrangement uses TRBV14 and TRBJ2-7, with 8 bases lining up with TRBD2. The J call could be wrong; TRBJ2-5 is a better fit for the DNA end. Per the germline V gene, CDR1 is SGHDN and CDR2 is FVKESK. The CDR3 spans 16 residues. The CDR3 sequence is CASSQVPGGLGETQYF. CDR3 sequence (DNA): TGTGCCAGCAGCCAAGTGCCGGGGGGGCTGGGAGAGACCCAGTACTTC.

V and J are TRBV7-9 and TRBJ1-5; no reliable D call. In germline, CDR1 is SEHNR, CDR2 FQNEAQ (reference sequence). The CDR3 totals 12 residues. Trimming removed 1 base from V and 7 bases from J, with 5 bases in between. This CDR3 reads CASSLDMQPQHF. DNA for the CDR3: TGTGCCAGCAGCTTAGACATGCAGCCCCAGCATTTT.

This clonotype was observed a handful of times. This rearrangement joins TRBV6-1 to TRBJ2-7; possible D gene TRBD1, 6 bases. Between the trimmed V and J ends, which lost 8 bases and 6 bases, there was a span of 17 bases. The length of the CDR3 is 13 residues. CDR1 is MNHNS, CDR2 SASEGT, per germline. CDR3 DNA sequence: TGTGCCAGCGGCCCCCCGAGGGGGACCGAGCAGTACTTC. It codes for CASGPPRGTEQYF.

The chain joins TRBV29-1 to TRBJ2-7; D is undetermined. Germline CDR1 and CDR2: SQVTM and ANQGSEA. V lost 5 bases and J 4 bases, leaving 18 bases between the germline ends. This CDR3 contains 14 residues. The DNA for the CDR3 is TGCAGCGTTATCACATCCTTAAGGGCGTACGAGCAGTACTTC. This sequence encodes CSVITSLRAYEQYF.

The chain is built from TRBV2 and TRBJ2-1, with 7 bases identical to TRBD1. Per germline, CDR1 SNHLY and CDR2 FYNNEI. V lost 3 bases and J lost 4; bases outside the gene matches: 9. The CDR3 spans 16 residues. DNA for the CDR3: TGTGCCAGCAGTGACAGGGGGTTAGCCCCTTACAATGAGCAGTTCTTC. Its protein product is CASSDRGLAPYNEQFF.

In its sample, this clonotype was seen a few times. CDR3 protein: CSASDGTIPVDEQYF. The CDR3 DNA is TGCAGTGCTAGCGACGGAACTATCCCTGTCGACGAGCAGTACTTC. V gene TRBV20-1 combines with J gene TRBJ2-4; D call uncertain. The closer fit of TRBJ2-7 to the DNA end suggests the J call may be wrong. Germline V lookup: CDR1 DFQATT, CDR2 SNEGSKA (reference sequence). This CDR3 has 15 residues.

The J gene is TRBJ1-6, the V gene TRBV6-1; no firm D call. The V end was cut by 8 bases, the J end by 0 bases, with 14 bases between. Germline V gene lookup returns CDR1 MNHNS and CDR2 SASEGT. This CDR3 region has 16 residues. CDR3 in DNA: TGTGCCAGCGCGAGGCAGTTAAGCTCCTATAATTCACCCCTCCACTTT. Translated, it gives CASARQLSSYNSPLHF.

The V call is TRBV4-3, the J call TRBJ2-7; D possibly corresponds to TRBD2 (5 bases). The CDR3 runs 16 residues. Germline CDR1 is LGHNA and CDR2 is YSLEER. Trimming stripped 0 bases from V and 2 bases from J, with 14 bases between. The CDR3 sequence: CASSQDWPGDPYEQYF. The CDR3 DNA follows: TGCGCCAGCAGCCAAGATTGGCCCGGGGATCCCTACGAGCAGTACTTC.

In the case of this clonotype: This may be a read error, as it is one base from a much larger clone. J is TRBJ2-3 and V is TRBV7-2; no definite D call. Trimming cost V 5 bases and J 5 bases, with 11 bases left between them. The CDR3 totals 13 residues. Per the germline V gene, CDR1 is SGHTA and CDR2 is FQGNSA. DNA of the CDR3: TGTGCCAGCAGCGGGAAGCGTGGAGATACGCAGTATTTT. This codes for CASSGKRGDTQYF.

This clonotype was detected only a few times. The rearrangement uses TRBV25-1 and TRBJ1-6; D uncertain. The germline V gene has CDR1 MGHDK and CDR2 SYGVNS. This CDR3 has 14 amino acids. The V end was cut by 6 bases, the J end by 0 bases, with 6 bases between. CDR3 sequence: CASRTSSYNSPLHF. The CDR3 DNA follows: TGTGCCAGCAGGACGAGCTCCTATAATTCACCCCTCCACTTT.

This clonotype has ten or more counts. The rearrangement joins TRBV7-3 to TRBJ1-5; D call uncertain. Germline V gives CDR1 SGHTA, CDR2 FQGTGA. Trimming shortened V by 1 base and J by 7 bases, and 5 bases separated the two germline ends. This CDR3 has 12 residues. The CDR3 loop reads CASSLKPQPQHF. The CDR3 DNA sequence: TGTGCCAGCAGCTTAAAACCCCAGCCCCAGCATTTT.

This clonotype was seen ten or more times. The chain uses TRBV20-1 and TRBJ2-7; 8 bases are a match to TRBD2. Trimming removed 4 bases from V and 3 bases from J; junction bases left unmatched: 11. Germline CDR1 reads DFQATT; CDR2 reads SNEGSKA (reference sequence). This CDR3 contains 15 residues. CDR3: CSAMTPRGGLYEQYF. CDR3 DNA: TGCAGTGCTATGACCCCCCGGGGGGGTCTCTACGAGCAGTACTTC.

This clonotype was seen more than once but under ten times. This rearrangement joins TRBV3-1 to TRBJ2-1, with unresolved D. CDR3 length: 11 amino acids. CDR1 and CDR2 from the germline V gene are LGHDT and YNNKEL (reference sequence). Trimming shortened V by 2 bases and J by 9 bases, and 5 bases separated the two germline ends. The CDR3 spells CASSQSAEQFF. For the CDR3, the DNA is TGTGCCAGCAGCCAAAGCGCTGAGCAGTTCTTC.

The genes are TRBV6-6 and TRBJ1-1; 7 nucleotides line up with TRBD1. The CDR3 has 16 amino acids. The germline gives CDR1 MNHNY, CDR2 SVGAGI (reference sequence). Trimming took 6 bases from V and 0 from J; bases not matched to a gene: 10. The CDR3 region has the DNA TGTGCCAGCAGCACCGACAGGGCTCCCATGAACACTGAAGCTTTCTTT. This translates into CASSTDRAPMNTEAFF.

Note on this clonotype: A junction boundary mismatches the germline segment, possibly from a read error. The chain employs TRBV7-3 and TRBJ2-3; maybe TRBD2 (6 bases). The CDR3 spans 13 residues. Germline V gives CDR1 SGHTA, CDR2 FQGTGA. The CDR3 reads CANSPPGLDTQYF. CDR3 DNA: TGTGCCAACAGCCCACCGGGACTAGATACGCAGTATTTT.

This clonotype was found a few times. The V gene is TRBV20-1, the J gene TRBJ2-7; D possibly corresponds to TRBD1 (7 bases). Germline assignment: CDR1 DFQATT and CDR2 SNEGSKA (reference sequence). This CDR3 is built from 14 residues. Deletions cut 3 bases from V and 3 bases from J, with 15 bases between. This CDR3 reads CSASPGGGSYEQYF. The CDR3 nucleotides read TGCAGTGCTAGTCCAGGGGGAGGTAGCTACGAGCAGTACTTC.

The chain carries TRBV12-3 or TRBV12-4 and TRBJ1-5; no firm D call. V dropped 3 bases and J dropped 2 bases, with 11 bases sitting between them. This CDR3 is 15 amino acids long. CDR3 amino acids: CASSLEGVGNQPQHF. The CDR3 bases are TGTGCCAGCAGTTTGGAAGGAGTAGGCAATCAGCCCCAGCATTTT.

The rearrangement joins TRBV6-2 or TRBV6-3 to TRBJ2-7; no reliable D call. The V gene's germline CDR1 is MNHEY and CDR2 SVGEGT. V lost 7 bases and J lost 3, with 10 bases in between. The CDR3 is 12 amino acids. The DNA for the CDR3 is TGTGCCAGCACGACCTCTCACTACGAGCAGTACTTC. This gives the protein CASTTSHYEQYF.

This clonotype occurred a few times. V gene TRBV2 combines with J gene TRBJ2-1; no clear D. The V and J ends lost 6 bases and 10 bases respectively, with 10 bases between them. In germline, CDR1 is SNHLY, CDR2 FYNNEI. The CDR3 is 11 residues long. The chain's CDR3 is CASSPVEEQFF. Here the CDR3 DNA reads TGTGCCAGCAGCCCGGTAGAAGAGCAGTTCTTC.

The chain employs TRBV5-1 and TRBJ2-4; possible D gene TRBD2, 5 bases. The J call may be mistaken, given a closer DNA end match to TRBJ2-7. The V gene's germline CDR1 is SGHRS and CDR2 YFSETQ. This CDR3 is 14 amino acids long. The CDR3 nucleotides read TGCGCCAGCAGCCGTATGGACTCTCCCTACGAGCAGTACTTC. Amino acid sequence: CASSRMDSPYEQYF.

This clonotype was recorded a few times. The V call is TRBV5-4, the J call TRBJ2-5; D is unclear. V gave up 2 bases and J gave up 4 bases, with 6 bases separating them. CDR3 length: 12 amino acids. Germline V gene sequence: CDR1 SGHNT, CDR2 YYREEE (reference sequence). Here the CDR3 DNA reads TGTGCCAGCAGCTTCGACCTAGAGACCCAGTACTTC. Protein: CASSFDLETQYF.

This chain links TRBV27 with TRBJ2-7; 7 nucleotides align to TRBD2. In germline, CDR1 is MNHEY, CDR2 SMNVEV (reference sequence). V lost 5 bases and J lost 0; bases outside the gene matches: 7. The CDR3 totals 15 residues. In DNA, the CDR3 is TGTGCCAGCAGTATAATAGCGGGCCGCTCCTACGAGCAGTACTTC. Translated, it gives CASSIIAGRSYEQYF.